One sample yielded the 5 T cell receptor beta chains listed below, sequenced in a study of response to subunit inactivated influenza vaccine. Using its own MiXCR run on the RT-PCR reads, TCRdb lists one record per CDR3 protein. This table has approximately 700,000 distinct CDR3 sequences, 11% to 15% appearing once. The sequenced sample was PBMCs from blood, obtained 14 to 15 days before vaccination. The receptors stem from a man aged 45-65 years who received an inactivated influenza vaccine.

The chain links TRBV29-1 to TRBJ2-5; a weak D match, TRBD1 (5 bases). Germline values: CDR1 SQVTM, CDR2 ANQGSEA. The CDR3 has 12 amino acids. V was pared by 2 bases and J by 5 bases, with 9 bases between. Here the CDR3 DNA reads TGCAGCGTTGAATTGGGGCGGGAGACCCAGTACTTC. This sequence encodes CSVELGRETQYF.

The rearrangement uses TRBV14 and TRBJ2-1; possible D gene TRBD2, 6 bases. This CDR3 spans 13 amino acids. Germline V lookup: CDR1 SGHDN, CDR2 FVKESK. Trimming removed 1 base at V and 9 bases at J, with 10 bases between. As DNA, the CDR3 is TGTGCCAGCAGCCAAGTTCCCGGGAGTGAGCAGTTCTTC. Translated: CASSQVPGSEQFF.

In this sample, this clonotype turned up once. The V gene is TRBV14, the J gene TRBJ2-5; D is unclear. V shed 3 bases and J shed 5 bases, with 7 bases lying between them. Germline V lookup: CDR1 SGHDN, CDR2 FVKESK. This CDR3 is built from 12 residues. DNA of the CDR3: TGTGCCAGCAGCCACACCCGGGAGACCCAGTACTTC. It is translated as CASSHTRETQYF. Variable domain in full (rest from reference TRBV14 and TRBJ2-5): EAGVTQFPSHSVIEKGQTVTLRCDPISGHDNLYWYRRVMGKEIKFLLHFVKESKQDESGMPNNRFLAERTGGTYSTLKVQPAELEDSGVYFCASSHTRETQYFGPGTRLLVL.

This clonotype appeared a few times. This rearrangement joins TRBV30 to TRBJ2-1; the D gene is possibly TRBD2 (6 bases). V lost 2 bases, J lost 4 bases, and 15 bases lay in between. This CDR3 has 15 amino acids. Looked up from germline, CDR1 is GTSNPN and CDR2 is SVGIG (reference sequence). CDR3 in amino acids: CAWSPFGGGYNEQFF. In DNA form, the CDR3 reads TGTGCCTGGAGTCCGTTTGGGGGAGGATACAATGAGCAGTTCTTC.

This chain uses TRBV2 with TRBJ2-2, with D unresolved. This CDR3 is 14 amino acids long. Trimming took 4 bases from V and 7 from J, leaving 13 bases between them. Germline V gene sequence: CDR1 SNHLY, CDR2 FYNNEI. As DNA, the CDR3 is TGTGCCAGCAGTGCCAGACCCGACGTCGGGGAGCTGTTTTTT. Its translation: CASSARPDVGELFF. Filled out from reference TRBV2 and TRBJ2-2, the complete variable domain reads EPEVTQTPSHQVTQMGQEVILRCVPISNHLYFYWYRQILGQKVEFLVSFYNNEISEKSEIFDDQFSVERPDGSNFTLKIRSTKLEDSAMYFCASSARPDVGELFFGEGSRLTVL.